This TCR beta chain was retrieved from a study of T-cell reconstitution after alpha-beta-depleted transplantation in children. As it was prepared, the TCRbeta library received unique molecular identifiers. From the PCR reads, TCRdb called clonotypes with MiXCR, one entry per CDR3 protein. This table holds about 150,000 distinct CDR3 sequences, more than 8% found once. Findings and limits, study-wide: At the one-year point after transplant, T-cell counts and TCRbeta diversity were found to come mostly from T cells that had been newly produced. After transplant, at about two months, alpha-beta T cells were reportedly derived from several hundred expanded graft clones.

The CDR3 covers 16 residues. Germline lookup yields CDR1 MNHEY and CDR2 SVGEGT. V lost 2 bases to trimming and J lost 3 bases, with 15 bases between them. This clonotype was seen many times. Its antigen remains unknown. This clonotype was obtained from a female patient aged 2-15 years who had a stem cell transplant for congenital amegakaryocytic thrombocytopenia, so the T cells may come from the graft donor. The specimen comprised PBMCs, mostly from graft donor cells, sampled 180 days after TCRalphabeta/CD19-depleted stem cell transplant. This chain links TRBV6-2 or TRBV6-3 with TRBJ2-3; D possibly corresponds to TRBD2 (5 bases). The CDR3: CASSYPRFTRTDTQYF. The CDR3 nucleotides are TGTGCCAGCAGTTACCCCCGCTTTACTAGGACAGATACGCAGTATTTT.